What follows are 27 T cell receptor beta chains derived from one specimen sequenced in a study of T cells in tuberculosis. Sample time point: new active TB diagnosis, blood taken before or within 7 days of starting treatment. The repertoire was sequenced with immunoSEQ multiplex PCR; TCRdb's copy has only in-frame clones and lacks some. The sample includes about 34,000 clones, more than 85% of them seen just once. The starting material was PBMCs, obtained at tuberculosis diagnosis. The receptor set was obtained from an adult with tuberculosis.

The rearrangement links TRBV9 to TRBJ2-1; TRBD2 matches 8 bases. V trimming: 4 bases; J trimming: 5 bases; junction bases outside the gene matches: 8. The CDR3 length is 15 residues. Looked up from germline, CDR1 is SGDLS and CDR2 is YYNGEE. CDR3 DNA: TGTGCCAGCAGCCTGGGACTAGGCCCCCACAATGAGCAGTTCTTC. Protein sequence: CASSLGLGPHNEQFF.

The CDR3 region is CASSQPTGTSGRAEQFF. The DNA for the CDR3 is TGTGCCAGCAGCCAACCCACCGGGACTAGCGGGAGAGCTGAGCAGTTCTTC. The rearrangement joins TRBV4-2 to TRBJ2-1; 14 bases are shared with TRBD2. The CDR3 consists of 17 residues. V lost 2 bases, J lost 9 bases, and 9 bases stayed unmatched. Per germline, CDR1 LGHNA and CDR2 YNFKEQ.

This clone was counted once. J is TRBJ1-2 and V is TRBV6-4; D might be TRBD1 (5 bases). Trimming shortened V by 2 bases and J by 5 bases, and 9 bases separated the two germline ends. Germline assignment: CDR1 MRHNA and CDR2 SNTAGT. The length of the CDR3 is 13 residues. The CDR3 region is CASSDGTGYGYTF. CDR3 sequence (DNA): TGTGCCAGCAGTGACGGAACAGGATATGGCTACACCTTC.

This clone was detected a few times. V usage is TRBV6-5 and J usage is TRBJ1-4; possible D gene TRBD1, 5 bases. The CDR3 contains 14 residues. Between the trimmed V and J ends, which lost 8 bases and 7 bases, there was a span of 17 bases. Per the germline V gene, CDR1 is MNHEY and CDR2 is SVGAGI. The CDR3, as DNA: TGTGCCAGCTGCACAGGAAAACTTATTGAAAAACTGTTTTTT. It codes for CASCTGKLIEKLFF.

The rearrangement links TRBV4-1 to TRBJ1-2; 8 nucleotides match TRBD1. Germline values: CDR1 MGHRA, CDR2 YSYEKL. This CDR3 has 17 amino acids. The junction had 12 bases not matched to a gene; V was cut back by 4 bases and J by 2 bases. CDR3 coding DNA: TGCGCCAGCAGCCCAATTCTTCACAGGGGGTTAAACTATGGCTACACCTTC. Translating gives CASSPILHRGLNYGYTF.

This chain uses TRBV10-3 with TRBJ1-2, with D possibly TRBD1 on 5 matching bases. The V and J ends lost 0 bases and 7 bases respectively, with 12 bases between them. The germline gives CDR1 ENHRY, CDR2 SYGVKD. The CDR3 contains 14 residues. The CDR3: CAISESGGDGGYTF. The CDR3 DNA is TGTGCCATCAGTGAGTCTGGAGGGGACGGTGGCTACACCTTC.

The chain combines TRBV13 with TRBJ2-2; TRBD1 matches 8 bases. V lost 1 base and J lost 1; bases outside the gene matches: 5. The CDR3 is 17 amino acids. Germline V gives CDR1 PRHDT, CDR2 FYEKMQ (reference sequence). This CDR3 is CASSLDEGQGNTGELFF. CDR3 nucleotide sequence: TGTGCCAGCAGCTTAGACGAAGGACAGGGGAACACCGGGGAGCTGTTTTTT.

This chain uses TRBV9 with TRBJ2-1, with TRBD2 identical over 12 bases. The J segment lost 7 bases and the V segment lost 4 bases, leaving 6 bases of the junction unmatched. The CDR3 consists of 15 residues. The germline V gene encodes CDR1 SGDLS and CDR2 YYNGEE. CDR3 region: CASSPTGTSGNEQFF. The CDR3 DNA sequence: TGTGCCAGCAGCCCTACCGGGACTAGCGGGAATGAGCAGTTCTTC.

V gene TRBV10-2 combines with J gene TRBJ1-2, with 9 bases that match TRBD1. This CDR3 has 13 amino acids. Germline assignment: CDR1 WSHSY and CDR2 SAAADI. Trimming cost V 6 bases and J 3 bases; bases outside gene matches: 2. CDR3 sequence: CASRQGAYYGYTF. The CDR3 nucleotides are TGCGCCAGCAGACAGGGGGCATACTATGGCTACACCTTC.

This chain links TRBV27 with TRBJ2-1; 8 bases agree with TRBD2. CDR1 MNHEY and CDR2 SMNVEV come from the germline V gene (reference sequence). V was clipped by 6 bases and J by 8 bases; unmatched bases: 6. There are 13 residues in the CDR3. The CDR3 bases are TGTGCCAGCAGCCCTTTAGCGGGGTATGAGCAGTTCTTC. Protein sequence: CASSPLAGYEQFF.

The chain carries TRBV10-3 and TRBJ2-1; 7 positions match TRBD1. There are 14 residues in the CDR3. V shed 4 bases, J shed 4 bases, and the junction held 4 bases outside the gene matches. Germline assignment: CDR1 ENHRY and CDR2 SYGVKD. CDR3 DNA sequence: TGTGCCATCAGTGGACAGGGTGCATACAATGAGCAGTTCTTC. Its protein is CAISGQGAYNEQFF.

The rearrangement links TRBV5-1 to TRBJ2-1; the match to TRBD1 covers 7 bases. CDR1 SGHRS and CDR2 YFSETQ come from the germline V gene. This CDR3 is 13 amino acids long. V lost 4 bases to trimming and J lost 9 bases; unmatched junction nucleotides: 7. This CDR3 reads CASSLQQGFEQFF. The DNA of the CDR3 is TGCGCCAGCAGCCTTCAACAGGGGTTTGAGCAGTTCTTC.

The rearrangement links TRBV6-4 to TRBJ1-5; D possibly corresponds to TRBD1 (5 bases). The CDR3 loop spans 14 amino acids. Germline V CDR1 and CDR2: MRHNA, SNTAGT. The V end lost 0 bases, the J end lost 2 bases, and 5 bases lay between the germline ends. The CDR3 DNA follows: TGTGCCAGCAGTGACTCCAGGGGCAATCAGCCCCAGCATTTT. Translation gives CASSDSRGNQPQHF.

The chain joins TRBV6-1 to TRBJ2-3; 10 bases match TRBD2. The CDR3 loop spans 15 amino acids. Germline loops: CDR1 MNHNS, CDR2 SASEGT. Losses at the gene ends were 4 bases for V and 2 bases for J; bases not matched to a gene: 3. CDR3 sequence: CASSGGLAFTDTQYF. The CDR3 coding sequence is TGTGCCAGCAGTGGGGGACTAGCGTTCACAGATACGCAGTATTTT.

The rearrangement uses TRBV2 and TRBJ2-3; 12 nucleotides agree with TRBD2. From germline, CDR1 is SNHLY and CDR2 FYNNEI. This CDR3 region has 16 residues. With 5 bases clipped from V and 1 base from J, the junction kept 4 bases outside the gene matches. Here the CDR3 DNA reads TGTGCCAGCAGTAGACTAGCGGGAGCGGGCACAGATACGCAGTATTTT. Its protein product is CASSRLAGAGTDTQYF.

J is TRBJ2-7 and V is TRBV4-1, with TRBD2 identical over 8 bases. This CDR3 region has 15 residues. From germline, CDR1 is MGHRA and CDR2 YSYEKL. The J segment lost 5 bases and the V segment lost 6 bases, leaving 12 bases of the junction unmatched. The CDR3 here is CASSRTGGAGNEQYF. CDR3 in DNA: TGCGCCAGCAGTCGGACGGGAGGGGCGGGGAACGAGCAGTACTTC.

This clone appeared once. The rearrangement uses TRBV30 and TRBJ1-5, with a weak D call TRBD1 (5 bases). The CDR3 sequence is 12 residues long. The germline V gene has CDR1 GTSNPN and CDR2 SVGIG (reference sequence). Trimming cost V 2 bases and J 8 bases, with 10 bases left between them. The CDR3 DNA follows: TGTGCCTGGAGTCCAGGGTACGAGCCCCAGCATTTT. Translated, it gives CAWSPGYEPQHF.

The chain carries TRBV29-1 and TRBJ2-5; weak D call: TRBD1 (6 bases). The germline CDR1 and CDR2 sequences are SQVTM and ANQGSEA. The V gene lost 4 bases and the J gene lost 2 bases, with 8 bases spanning the gap. This CDR3 comprises 12 residues. The CDR3 sequence is CSVGTAQETQYF. The CDR3 nucleotides read TGCAGCGTTGGGACAGCACAAGAGACCCAGTACTTC.

This chain joins TRBV28 and TRBJ2-7; TRBD1 agrees at 10 bases. Germline CDR1 reads MDHEN; CDR2 reads SYDVKM. J was trimmed by 4 bases and V by 5 bases; bases with no gene match: 5. The CDR3 length is 14 residues. CDR3 loop: CASSRQGASYEQYF. CDR3 sequence (DNA): TGTGCCAGCAGTCGACAGGGGGCCTCGTACGAGCAGTACTTC.

The genes are TRBV28 and TRBJ2-1; D might be TRBD1 (6 bases). The CDR3 totals 16 residues. Germline CDR1 is MDHEN and CDR2 is SYDVKM. Trimming shortened V by 5 bases and J by 6 bases, and 20 bases separated the two germline ends. CDR3 region: CASSPATQGSRNEQFF. CDR3 nucleotides: TGTGCCAGCAGTCCTGCAACACAGGGATCACGCAATGAGCAGTTCTTC.

The chain recombines TRBV27 with TRBJ2-1; D gene uncertain. The CDR3 runs 13 residues. In germline, CDR1 is MNHEY, CDR2 SMNVEV (reference sequence). Trimming left V 5 bases short and J 4 bases short, with 9 bases between. The CDR3: CASSTFRYNEQFF. The CDR3 DNA reads as TGTGCCAGCAGTACCTTCCGGTACAATGAGCAGTTCTTC.

The chain recombines TRBV7-6 with TRBJ2-7; TRBD1 matches 12 bases. V shed 0 bases, J shed 5 bases, and the junction held 5 bases outside the gene matches. Germline CDR1 and CDR2: SGHVS and FNYEAQ. This CDR3 contains 16 residues. CDR3 nucleotide sequence: TGTGCCAGCAGCTTAGCGCTTGGGACAGGGGGCGACGAGCAGTACTTC. It specifies CASSLALGTGGDEQYF.

J is TRBJ2-1 and V is TRBV5-1; D gene ambiguous. V dropped 0 bases and J dropped 8 bases, with 21 bases sitting between them. There are 17 residues in the CDR3. Germline V CDR1 and CDR2: SGHRS, YFSETQ. This chain's CDR3 is CASSLVAASQFWDEQFF. The DNA of the CDR3 is TGCGCCAGCAGCTTGGTCGCGGCATCTCAGTTTTGGGATGAGCAGTTCTTC.

The chain employs TRBV27 and TRBJ2-7; D gene ambiguous. The CDR3 runs 14 residues. The V end was cut by 3 bases, the J end by 0 bases, with 9 bases between. CDR1 is MNHEY and CDR2 is SMNVEV in the germline V gene (reference sequence). CDR3 sequence reads: CASSFSALSYEQYF. The CDR3 DNA is TGTGCCAGCAGTTTCAGCGCCCTCTCCTACGAGCAGTACTTC.

V usage is TRBV27 and J usage is TRBJ1-1; 7 bases map to TRBD1. Per the germline V gene, CDR1 is MNHEY and CDR2 is SMNVEV (reference sequence). This CDR3 comprises 13 residues. Trimming took 8 bases from V and 4 from J; bases not matched to a gene: 7. This CDR3 is CASRRQGVTEAFF. For the CDR3, the DNA is TGTGCCAGCCGCCGACAGGGTGTCACTGAAGCTTTCTTT.

This sequence joins TRBV5-1 and TRBJ1-1; D is possibly TRBD1 (6 bases). Germline CDR1 is SGHRS and CDR2 is YFSETQ. The V end lost 0 bases, the J end lost 1 base, and 7 bases lay between the germline ends. The CDR3 totals 14 residues. The CDR3 sequence: CASSLDRANTEAFF. For the CDR3, the DNA is TGCGCCAGCAGCTTGGACAGGGCGAACACTGAAGCTTTCTTT. The full variable domain, completed using reference TRBV5-1 and TRBJ1-1, is KAGVTQTPRYLIKTRGQQVTLSCSPISGHRSVSWYQQTPGQGLQFLFEYFSETQRNKGNFPGRFSGRQFSNSRSEMNVSTLELGDSALYLCASSLDRANTEAFFGQGTRLTVV.

The gene calls are TRBV6-1 and TRBJ2-1; 7 nucleotides agree with TRBD1. This CDR3 is built from 12 residues. The junction had 7 bases not matched to a gene; V was cut back by 9 bases and J by 8 bases. CDR1 is MNHNS, CDR2 SASEGT, per germline. CDR3 DNA: TGTGCCAGTATACAGGGGAAGGATGAGCAGTTCTTC. Amino acid sequence: CASIQGKDEQFF.